The T cell receptor beta chain under discussion was sequenced for a study of high-grade serous ovarian cancer treatment subgroups. Findings and caveats of the study: TCR relatedness rose with neoantigen level and trended with mutation load. Same-patient tumor repertoires overlapped at about 0.11 to 0.8; different patients barely overlapped.

A note on this clone: The antigen is not known.

V shed 2 bases, J shed 0 bases, and the junction held 7 bases outside the gene matches. The CDR3 is made up of 18 amino acids. The germline gives CDR1 SGHDN, CDR2 FVKESK. Tumor samples were obtained before definitive surgery or chemotherapy. The repertoire was sequenced with immunoSEQ multiplex PCR; TCRdb's copy has only in-frame clones and lacks some. Here the sample spans thousands of clones, roughly four fifths being singletons. The sample consisted of tumor tissue. The TCR sequence derives from a human donor with high-grade serous ovarian cancer. The chain combines TRBV14 with TRBJ1-4, with 9 bases lining up with TRBD1. The CDR3 region is CASSQRGGQGTTNEKLFF. CDR3 nucleotides: TGTGCCAGCAGCCAAAGGGGGGGACAGGGCACAACTAATGAAAAACTGTTTTTT. The whole variable domain, filled in from reference TRBV14 and TRBJ1-4, reads EAGVTQFPSHSVIEKGQTVTLRCDPISGHDNLYWYRRVMGKEIKFLLHFVKESKQDESGMPNNRFLAERTGGTYSTLKVQPAELEDSGVYFCASSQRGGQGTTNEKLFFGSGTQLSVL.